A single sample gave rise to the 30 T cell receptor beta chains below, sequenced in a study of blood T cell repertoires in COVID-19. Only in-frame clones appear in the TCRdb table, and some are missing; sequencing was by immunoSEQ multiplex PCR. Of roughly 200,000 clones in the sample, about 85% are singletons; the top ten hold roughly 2.7%. The sequenced sample was PBMCs or T cells enriched from blood (not recorded which). Source of these receptors: a woman in her thirties who had recovered from COVID-19.

CDR3 in amino acids: CASSLARGGAYNEQFF. For the CDR3, the DNA is TGTGCCAGCAGCTTAGCGCGCGGGGGGGCCTACAATGAGCAGTTCTTC. This chain connects TRBV7-6 to TRBJ2-1, with 9 positions matching TRBD2. With 0 bases clipped from V and 2 bases from J, the junction kept 2 bases outside the gene matches. Germline CDR1 is SGHVS and CDR2 is FNYEAQ. CDR3 length: 16 residues.

This clone was seen a single time. This rearrangement joins TRBV5-1 to TRBJ2-5; TRBD2 agrees at 7 bases. The CDR3 spans 15 residues. Trimming cost V 6 bases and J 5 bases; bases outside gene matches: 13. In germline, CDR1 is SGHRS, CDR2 YFSETQ. CDR3 DNA: TGCGCCAGCAAGAACGGGGGGACGAGGTGGGAGACCCAGTACTTC. This gives the protein CASKNGGTRWETQYF.

J is TRBJ1-2 and V is TRBV6-1, with D uncertain. CDR3 length: 15 residues. Germline values: CDR1 MNHNS, CDR2 SASEGT. Trimming took 0 bases from V and 4 from J, leaving 12 bases between them. CDR3 sequence reads: CASSEALHGLYGYTF. CDR3 nucleotides: TGTGCCAGCAGTGAAGCGCTTCATGGCCTCTATGGCTACACCTTC.

The chain carries TRBV19 and TRBJ1-1; TRBD1 is a possible D gene (5 bases). V lost 5 bases and J 5 bases, leaving 12 bases between the germline ends. Looked up from germline, CDR1 is LNHDA and CDR2 is SQIVND (reference sequence). The CDR3 is 13 residues long. The CDR3 here is CASSFRVNTEAFF. The CDR3 coding sequence is TGTGCCAGTAGTTTCAGGGTCAATACTGAAGCTTTCTTT.

The chain combines TRBV3-1 (or the pseudogene TRBV3-2) with TRBJ2-7, with D perhaps matching TRBD1 (6 bases). The V gene lost 5 bases and the J gene lost 2 bases, with 19 bases spanning the gap. The CDR3 runs 16 residues. Germline V lookup: CDR1 LGHDT, CDR2 YNNKEL (reference sequence). CDR3 region: CASSARWGRITYEQYF. DNA for the CDR3: TGTGCCAGCAGCGCCCGTTGGGGGCGGATTACCTACGAGCAGTACTTC.

The chain carries TRBV7-9 and TRBJ2-7, with D possibly TRBD1 on 6 matching bases. This CDR3 region has 13 residues. The V gene lost 5 bases and the J gene lost 5 bases, with 13 bases spanning the gap. Germline CDR1 reads SEHNR; CDR2 reads FQNEAQ (reference sequence). The CDR3: CASSIRTDNEQYF. The CDR3 nucleotides read TGTGCCAGCAGCATCAGGACAGACAACGAGCAGTACTTC.

CDR3: CASSQKSRTGNSGETQYF. CDR3 nucleotide sequence: TGTGCCAGCAGCCAAAAATCCAGGACAGGAAATTCGGGAGAGACCCAGTACTTC. V usage is TRBV4-2 and J usage is TRBJ2-5, with 7 bases lining up with TRBD1. Germline values: CDR1 LGHNA, CDR2 YNFKEQ. V shed 2 bases and J 4 bases; nucleotides not matched to a gene: 16. The CDR3 runs to 18 residues.

This sequence joins TRBV12-3 or TRBV12-4 and TRBJ1-5; D is unclear. Trimming stripped 1 base from V and 7 bases from J, with 8 bases between. This CDR3 has 13 residues. CDR3 loop: CASSLVPGQPQHF. The CDR3 bases are TGTGCCAGCAGTTTAGTACCCGGGCAGCCCCAGCATTTT.

The CDR3 region is CASSYPNNEQFF. The CDR3 DNA reads as TGTGCCAGCAGTTACCCTAACAATGAGCAGTTCTTC. This chain connects TRBV6-5 to TRBJ2-1; no firm D call. Germline V gene data show CDR1 as MNHEY and CDR2 as SVGAGI. This CDR3 has 12 amino acids. Trimming shortened V by 2 bases and J by 5 bases, and 4 bases separated the two germline ends.

The chain is built from TRBV2 and TRBJ2-2; 12 bases align to TRBD2. This CDR3 is built from 16 residues. CDR1 SNHLY and CDR2 FYNNEI come from the germline V gene. After removal of 4 bases from V and 5 bases from J, the junction contained 5 bases not matched to a gene. CDR3 protein: CASSGLAGARTGELFF. The DNA for the CDR3 is TGTGCCAGCAGTGGACTAGCGGGGGCCAGAACCGGGGAGCTGTTTTTT.

The chain recombines TRBV5-4 with TRBJ2-1; TRBD1 matches 11 bases. Trimming removed 6 bases from V and 9 bases from J; junction bases left unmatched: 11. The CDR3 loop spans 15 amino acids. Per germline, CDR1 SGHNT and CDR2 YYREEE (reference sequence). The DNA of the CDR3 is TGTGCCAGCACCATCCGGGACAGGGGGGAAGCTGAGCAGTTCTTC. Its translation is CASTIRDRGEAEQFF.

CDR3 sequence: CASSSVAGGRHEQFF. CDR3 bases: TGTGCCAGCAGCTCCGTAGCGGGGGGCAGACATGAGCAGTTCTTC. The rearrangement joins TRBV11-2 to TRBJ2-1; TRBD2 agrees at 10 bases. Germline lookup yields CDR1 SGHAT and CDR2 FQNNGV. The CDR3 runs 15 residues. Trimming cost V 4 bases and J 8 bases; bases outside gene matches: 8.

The chain has TRBV4-2 and TRBJ2-7, with 12 positions matching TRBD1. The ends lost 3 bases at V and 7 bases at J; junction bases unmatched: 13. The CDR3 spans 17 residues. Per germline, CDR1 LGHNA and CDR2 YNFKEQ. The CDR3 coding sequence is TGTGCCAGCAGCCACCCCCAAGGGGGACAGGGGGCTAGGGAGCAGTACTTC. Amino acid sequence: CASSHPQGGQGAREQYF.

The chain carries TRBV3-1 (or the pseudogene TRBV3-2) and TRBJ2-7; tentatively, D is TRBD2 (6 bases). CDR3 length: 15 residues. The germline CDR1 and CDR2 sequences are LGHDT and YNNKEL (reference sequence). Trimming pared 4 bases from V and 4 bases from J, leaving 17 bases between. The CDR3 is CASSPRPRGGYEQYF. CDR3 DNA sequence: TGTGCCAGCAGCCCCCGCCCCCGGGGAGGATACGAGCAGTACTTC.

The chain is built from TRBV4-3 and TRBJ1-1; no clear D gene. CDR3 length: 14 residues. The germline V gene encodes CDR1 LGHNA and CDR2 YSLEER. The V end was cut by 1 base, the J end by 4 bases, with 10 bases between. CDR3 residues: CASSQARGGTEAFF. The CDR3 DNA sequence: TGCGCCAGCAGCCAAGCCCGAGGTGGCACTGAAGCTTTCTTT.

The CDR3 DNA reads TGCGCCAGCAGCCAAGATTCCCGGGGGGGAGCCTACGAGCAGTACTTC. Its protein is CASSQDSRGGAYEQYF. V gene TRBV4-1 combines with J gene TRBJ2-7; 8 bases are a match to TRBD2. CDR1 MGHRA and CDR2 YSYEKL come from the germline V gene. This CDR3 is 16 amino acids long. After removal of 0 bases from V and 2 bases from J, the junction contained 6 bases not matched to a gene.

This clone was counted a single time. This chain joins TRBV7-2 and TRBJ2-3; 7 nucleotides agree with TRBD1. With V trimmed by 5 bases and J by 0 bases, 11 bases remained unmatched. Germline CDR1 and CDR2: SGHTA and FQGNSA. This CDR3 is 17 amino acids long. CDR3 bases: TGTGCCAGCAGCCTTCTCTACAGGGGATCTAGCACAGATACGCAGTATTTT. It translates to CASSLLYRGSSTDTQYF.

J is TRBJ1-4 and V is TRBV7-2; 10 bases map to TRBD1. The ends lost 5 bases at V and 4 bases at J; junction bases unmatched: 4. Per the germline V gene, CDR1 is SGHTA and CDR2 is FQGNSA. This CDR3 contains 15 residues. Written as DNA, the CDR3 is TGTGCCAGCAGCGCGACAGGGGGCCGTAATGAAAAACTGTTTTTT. The encoded protein is CASSATGGRNEKLFF.

The table lists this clone with a count of one. V gene TRBV7-8 combines with J gene TRBJ1-4; 9 bases are a match to TRBD1. The CDR3 is 16 amino acids. V was pared by 2 bases and J by 7 bases, with 8 bases of the junction left unmatched. Germline loops: CDR1 SGHVS, CDR2 FQNEAQ. The CDR3 loop is CASSLSTGTGFEKLFF. The CDR3 DNA reads as TGTGCCAGCAGCTTATCGACAGGGACAGGGTTTGAAAAACTGTTTTTT. Using reference TRBV7-8 and TRBJ1-4 for the parts outside the CDR3, the full variable domain is GAGVSQSPRYKVAKRGQDVALRCDPISGHVSLFWYQQALGQGPEFLTYFQNEAQLDKSGLPSDRFFAERPEGSVSTLKIQRTQQEDSAVYLCASSLSTGTGFEKLFFGSGTQLSVL.

This clone has a single count. The chain employs TRBV7-2 and TRBJ1-2; possible D gene TRBD1, 5 bases. The CDR3 contains 14 residues. V lost 0 bases and J lost 3, with 8 bases in between. CDR1 and CDR2 (germline): SGHTA, FQGNSA. The CDR3: CASSLAQGYYGYTF. CDR3 coding DNA: TGTGCCAGCAGCTTAGCTCAGGGCTACTATGGCTACACCTTC.

This clone has at least ten counts. The chain uses TRBV18 and TRBJ2-4; 11 positions match TRBD1. Germline trimming cut 5 bases from V and 0 bases from J; bases unmatched to any gene: 12. This CDR3 region has 19 residues. Germline V lookup: CDR1 KGHSH, CDR2 LQKENI. The CDR3 region is CASSFLPGQGVRAKNIQYF. The DNA for the CDR3 is TGTGCCAGCTCATTCCTCCCGGGACAGGGGGTTCGAGCCAAAAACATTCAGTACTTC. Variable domain in full (rest from reference TRBV18 and TRBJ2-4): NAGVMQNPRHLVRRRGQEARLRCSPMKGHSHVYWYRQLPEEGLKFMVYLQKENIIDESGMPKERFSAEFPKEGPSILRIQQVVRGDSAAYFCASSFLPGQGVRAKNIQYFGAGTRLSVL.

This rearrangement joins TRBV3-1 (or the pseudogene TRBV3-2) to TRBJ2-7; 12 positions agree with TRBD2. The CDR3 runs 15 residues. Germline V gene lookup returns CDR1 LGHDT and CDR2 YNNKEL (reference sequence). V trimming: 1 base; J trimming: 2 bases; junction bases outside the gene matches: 0. The CDR3 DNA follows: TGTGCCAGCAGCCAAGCTAGCGGGGGGGCCTACGAGCAGTACTTC. Amino acids: CASSQASGGAYEQYF.

This chain uses TRBV5-4 with TRBJ2-3; D remains ambiguous. The ends were cut back, 0 bases at V and 3 bases at J, with 11 bases in the middle. CDR1 SGHNT and CDR2 YYREEE come from the germline V gene (reference sequence). CDR3 length equals 15 residues. The CDR3 bases are TGTGCCAGCAGCTTGGATTTACAGTTAACAGATACGCAGTATTTT. It is translated as CASSLDLQLTDTQYF.

The chain couples TRBV5-1 to TRBJ2-1; 15 positions match TRBD2. This CDR3 spans 16 amino acids. V lost 3 bases, J lost 11 bases, and 9 bases stayed unmatched. Germline-derived CDR1 and CDR2 are SGHRS and YFSETQ. For the CDR3, the DNA is TGCGCCAGCAGCTCGGATGGGACTAGCGGGGGGTTAAAGCAGTTCTTC. It specifies CASSSDGTSGGLKQFF.

This chain's CDR3 is CASSHTEGANYGYTF. CDR3 sequence (DNA): TGCGCCAGCAGCCACACTGAGGGGGCTAACTATGGCTACACCTTC. V and J are TRBV4-3 and TRBJ1-2, with TRBD1 as a possible D gene (6 bases). CDR3 length: 15 amino acids. Trimming shortened V by 3 bases and J by 0 bases, and 11 bases separated the two germline ends. Germline CDR1 is LGHNA and CDR2 is YSLEER.

The rearrangement joins TRBV6-2 or TRBV6-3 to TRBJ2-1; 7 bases align to TRBD1. The CDR3 covers 16 residues. Trimming took 6 bases from V and 5 from J; bases not matched to a gene: 13. Per the germline V gene, CDR1 is MNHEY and CDR2 is SVGEGT. DNA of the CDR3: TGTGCCAGCAGCGATCCCCCGACAGGGCCCGACAATGAGCAGTTCTTC. This codes for CASSDPPTGPDNEQFF.

In its sample, this clone was seen a few times. This chain joins TRBV5-1 and TRBJ1-5; D may be TRBD1 (5 bases). The V gene lost 1 base and the J gene lost 9 bases, with 14 bases spanning the gap. The CDR3 runs to 14 residues. Germline loops: CDR1 SGHRS, CDR2 YFSETQ. DNA of the CDR3: TGCGCCAGCAGCTTGCGAGGGGAGGAGCCGCCCCAGCATTTT. It encodes CASSLRGEEPPQHF.

CDR3 region: CASSQDGQVRDTQYF. The CDR3 DNA is TGTGCCAGCAGCCAAGATGGACAGGTTAGGGATACGCAGTATTTT. The chain couples TRBV4-2 to TRBJ2-3; 7 bases align to TRBD1. Germline V CDR1 and CDR2: LGHNA, YNFKEQ. There are 15 residues in the CDR3. V was pared by 0 bases and J by 6 bases, with 6 bases of the junction left unmatched.

This clone was detected once. This sequence joins TRBV6-6 and TRBJ1-5; 7 bases are a match to TRBD1. CDR3 length: 15 amino acids. Germline V lookup: CDR1 MNHNY, CDR2 SVGAGI (reference sequence). V lost 2 bases to trimming and J lost 8 bases; unmatched junction nucleotides: 9. The CDR3 nucleotides read TGTGCCAGCAGTTACCTCGCGCAGGGGGGTGAGCCCCAGCATTTT. It codes for CASSYLAQGGEPQHF.

The CDR3 nucleotides are TGTGCCAGCAGTCCCGACAGCTACATGAACACTGAAGCTTTCTTT. It specifies CASSPDSYMNTEAFF. V gene TRBV7-6 combines with J gene TRBJ1-1, with TRBD1 as a possible D gene (5 bases). V lost 6 bases, J lost 0 bases, and 14 bases lay in between. Germline CDR1 SGHVS, CDR2 FNYEAQ. The CDR3 covers 15 residues. Full variable domain (outside the CDR3, taken from reference TRBV7-6 and TRBJ1-1): GAGVSQSPRYKVTKRGQDVALRCDPISGHVSLYWYRQALGQGPEFLTYFNYEAQQDKSGLPNDRFSAERPEGSISTLTIQRTEQRDSAMYRCASSPDSYMNTEAFFGQGTRLTVV.